This TCR beta chain was identified in a study of response to subunit inactivated influenza vaccine. Regarding the study as a whole: Authors suggested few new T cells are recruited by each seasonal influenza vaccination.

TCRdb recomputed calls from the RT-PCR reads with MiXCR, one row per CDR3 protein. The data show about 540,000 distinct CDR3 sequences, 20% to 25% seen once. Regarding this clonotype: Its antigen remains unknown.

Per the germline V gene, CDR1 is MDHEN and CDR2 is SYDVKM. The CDR3 covers 15 residues. With V trimmed by 3 bases and J by 4 bases, 4 bases remained unmatched. A further study also used this sample, focusing on T cells expressing NK-cell markers. That publication notes: Researchers built TCR beta cDNA using 5'RACE template switching with UMIs. More than 5 donors showed dominant NKG2C+ clonotypes comprising about 1.0-8% of their CD8+ T cells. These clonotypes additionally ranked first within the CD3+CD56-NKG2C+ fraction of a few donors.

The sequence was collected from a man between 50 and 59 years old who received an inactivated influenza vaccine. This chain joins TRBV28 and TRBJ2-7; the match to TRBD1 covers 12 bases. The material was CD4+ T cells sorted from PBMCs, obtained roughly 12 days after vaccination. This chain's CDR3 is CASSLGTGGKYEQYF. The CDR3 region has the DNA TGTGCCAGCAGTTTGGGGACAGGGGGCAAATACGAGCAGTACTTC.